This T cell receptor (beta chain) was sequenced for a study of control samples from healthy donors and cancer patients. This table comes from immunoSEQ multiplex PCR, and its TCRdb copy is limited to in-frame clones, with some not included. This sample has tens of thousands of clones, with around three quarters found just once. This clonotype originated in a man aged 55 to 70 with head and neck cancer. Sequenced material: PBMCs.

CDR3 in amino acids: CASRPDTGGSTNSEKLFF. The CDR3 DNA reads TGTGCCAGCAGACCCGACACGGGTGGTAGTACGAACAGTGAAAAACTGTTTTTT. The chain joins TRBV27 to TRBJ1-4; no definite D call. The CDR3 is 18 amino acids. The germline V gene has CDR1 MNHEY and CDR2 SMNVEV (reference sequence). Trimming pared 6 bases from V and 7 bases from J, leaving 27 bases between. The full variable domain, its missing parts supplied by reference TRBV27 and TRBJ1-4, is EAQVTQNPRYLITVTGKKLTVTCSQNMNHEYMSWYRQDPGLGLRQIYYSMNVEVTDKGDVPEGYKVSRKEKRNFPLILESPSPNQTSLYFCASRPDTGGSTNSEKLFFGSGTQLSVL.